This T cell receptor (beta chain) was identified in a study of OX40 agonist ivuxolimab in advanced cancers. Sequencing used immunoSEQ multiplex PCR; TCRdb keeps in-frame clones, though not all of them. The sample records approximately 58,000 clones, 86% being singletons. V was pared by 4 bases and J by 6 bases, with 8 bases between. The CDR3 spans 12 residues. CDR1 and CDR2 (germline): SGHRS, YFSETQ. The material sequenced was CD4+ or CD8+ T cells sorted from blood, taken in a trial of the OX40 agonist ivuxolimab. The chain is built from TRBV5-1 and TRBJ2-1; D gene ambiguous. This clonotype was obtained from an adult with an advanced solid tumor such as melanoma, head and neck, liver or kidney cancer. The CDR3 reads CASSEVLNEQFF. In DNA, the CDR3 is TGCGCCAGCAGCGAGGTCCTCAATGAGCAGTTCTTC. Supplemented by reference TRBV5-1 and TRBJ2-1, the full variable domain reads KAGVTQTPRYLIKTRGQQVTLSCSPISGHRSVSWYQQTPGQGLQFLFEYFSETQRNKGNFPGRFSGRQFSNSRSEMNVSTLELGDSALYLCASSEVLNEQFFGPGTRLTVL.